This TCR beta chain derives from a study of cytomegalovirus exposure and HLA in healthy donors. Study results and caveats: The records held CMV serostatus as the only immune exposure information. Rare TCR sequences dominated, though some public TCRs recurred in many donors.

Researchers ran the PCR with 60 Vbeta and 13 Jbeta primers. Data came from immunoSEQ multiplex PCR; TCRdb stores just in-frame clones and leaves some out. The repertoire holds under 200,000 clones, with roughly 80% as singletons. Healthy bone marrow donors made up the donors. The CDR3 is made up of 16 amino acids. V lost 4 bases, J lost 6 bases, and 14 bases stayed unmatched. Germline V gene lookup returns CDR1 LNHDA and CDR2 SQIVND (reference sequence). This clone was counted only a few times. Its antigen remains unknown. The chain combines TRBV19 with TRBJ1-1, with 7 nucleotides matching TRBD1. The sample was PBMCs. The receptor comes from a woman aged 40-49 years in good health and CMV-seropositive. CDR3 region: CASSTPRTGAGAEAFF. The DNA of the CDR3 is TGTGCCAGTAGTACGCCAAGGACAGGCGCCGGCGCTGAAGCTTTCTTT.